These 30 T cell receptor beta chains were sequenced from one sample in a study of human T cells and chemical hapten exposure. One entry per CDR3 protein results from TCRdb running MiXCR on the RACE reads. Among around 190,000 distinct CDR3 sequences listed, approximately 20% were seen once. The sample's time point: patch test 1, 2 weeks after DPC sensitization. Treatment reported: therapeutic diphenylcyclopropenone sensitization with weekly scalp DPC. Sample: whole blood, taken in connection with sensitization to the hapten diphenylcyclopropenone (DPC). Receptors originate from a woman in her fifties or sixties with alopecia areata. Some clones in this sample may be carry-over from other donors' samples.

V usage is TRBV3-1 and J usage is TRBJ2-1; 7 positions match TRBD1. The CDR3 extends over 15 amino acids. Per germline, CDR1 LGHDT and CDR2 YNNKEL (reference sequence). Trimming took 4 bases from V and 8 from J; bases not matched to a gene: 11. CDR3 DNA: TGTGCCAGCAGCCTGGGTCCGACAGGGCTTCATGAGCAGTTCTTC. This encodes CASSLGPTGLHEQFF.

This clonotype occurred a few times. Mismatch with germline at one junction end may stem from a read error. V gene TRBV2 combines with J gene TRBJ2-5; D is unresolved. The CDR3 consists of 14 residues. In germline, CDR1 is SNHLY, CDR2 FYNNEI. CDR3 region: CASSEFGGQQTQYF. The CDR3 DNA sequence: TGTGCCAGCAGTGAATTTGGTGGCCAACAGACCCAGTACTTC. The whole variable domain, filled in from reference TRBV2 and TRBJ2-5, reads EPEVTQTPSHQVTQMGQEVILRCVPISNHLYFYWYRQILGQKVEFLVSFYNNEISEKSEIFDDQFSVERPDGSNFTLKIRSTKLEDSAMYFCASSEFGGQQTQYFGPGTRLLVL.

This clonotype came up once. Here the CDR3 DNA reads TGTGCCAGCAGCTTAGATAGCGGGAGTTTCTACGAGCAGTACTTC. Translating gives CASSLDSGSFYEQYF. The genes are TRBV7-6 and TRBJ2-7, with 9 positions matching TRBD2. Trimming cost V 1 base and J 3 bases; bases outside gene matches: 4. Germline values: CDR1 SGHVS, CDR2 FNYEAQ. This CDR3 has 15 residues.

This clonotype was seen a few times. This chain joins TRBV5-5 and TRBJ1-3; TRBD1 might be the D (5 bases). Germline V gene data show CDR1 as SGHKS and CDR2 as YYEKEE (reference sequence). The CDR3 sequence is 16 residues long. Trimming shortened V by 4 bases and J by 0 bases, and 14 bases separated the two germline ends. The CDR3 is CASSGHRLRSGNTIYF. CDR3 DNA: TGTGCCAGCAGCGGGCACAGGCTCCGCTCTGGAAACACCATATATTTT.

The chain couples TRBV29-1 to TRBJ2-7, with 9 nucleotides matching TRBD1. V was clipped by 5 bases and J by 5 bases; unmatched bases: 7. This CDR3 contains 13 residues. The germline gives CDR1 SQVTM, CDR2 ANQGSEA. CDR3 in amino acids: CSVTLTGGDEQYF. For the CDR3, the DNA is TGCAGCGTTACCCTGACAGGGGGTGACGAGCAGTACTTC.

This clonotype was found a few times. The chain couples TRBV2 to TRBJ1-6; 8 bases map to TRBD1. The CDR3 totals 13 residues. Germline V gene sequence: CDR1 SNHLY, CDR2 FYNNEI. V was clipped by 5 bases and J by 7 bases; unmatched bases: 1. The CDR3 sequence: CASSWTGNSPLHF. CDR3 bases: TGTGCCAGCAGTTGGACAGGGAATTCACCCCTCCACTTT.

This clonotype was detected once. The chain combines TRBV20-1 with TRBJ2-1; the D is unclear. Germline CDR1 reads DFQATT; CDR2 reads SNEGSKA (reference sequence). The CDR3 spans 15 residues. V was shortened by 6 bases and J by 3 bases, with 18 bases between the two germline ends. CDR3: CSAVRVDTVYNEQFF. CDR3 DNA: TGCAGTGCAGTCCGTGTCGATACGGTCTACAATGAGCAGTTCTTC.

This clonotype was observed a handful of times. The CDR3 coding sequence is TGTGCCAGCAGCCTTTTGCGGCGAGCGGGAGGCCTGTTAGGTGAGCAGTACTTC. Its translation: CASSLLRRAGGLLGEQYF. This chain joins TRBV7-8 and TRBJ2-7; 9 bases fit TRBD2. In germline, CDR1 is SGHVS, CDR2 FQNEAQ. Trimming cost V 5 bases and J 7 bases; bases outside gene matches: 21. This CDR3 has 18 residues.

This clonotype was detected once. This chain connects TRBV12-3 or TRBV12-4 to TRBJ2-4; possible D gene TRBD1, 5 bases. Trimming cost V 6 bases and J 8 bases, with 17 bases left between them. This CDR3 comprises 14 residues. The CDR3 DNA reads TGTGCCAGCAGGCCCGGACACCAAGGGGACATTCAGTACTTC. Translation: CASRPGHQGDIQYF.

DNA for the CDR3: TGCAGCGTTGCGCCGGGACAGGGGACCACTGAAGCTTTCTTT. It specifies CSVAPGQGTTEAFF. The V gene is TRBV29-1, the J gene TRBJ1-1, with 10 bases lining up with TRBD1. The V gene end was trimmed by 4 bases and the J gene end by 4 bases; junction bases not matched to a gene: 6. The CDR3 loop spans 14 amino acids. Germline-derived CDR1 and CDR2 are SQVTM and ANQGSEA.

This clonotype has just a few counts. This chain uses TRBV20-1 with TRBJ2-3; TRBD2 matches at 11 bases. J was trimmed by 6 bases and V by 2 bases; bases with no gene match: 13. CDR1 and CDR2 from the germline V gene are DFQATT and SNEGSKA (reference sequence). There are 17 residues in the CDR3. CDR3 DNA sequence: TGCAGTGCTAGACAGTATGGGGCTAGCGGGAGGAGGGATACGCAGTATTTT. Translation gives CSARQYGASGRRDTQYF.

This clonotype turned up a few times. V is TRBV9 and J is TRBJ2-7; 8 nucleotides agree with TRBD2. CDR3 length: 17 amino acids. V was pared by 4 bases and J by 1 base, with 13 bases of the junction left unmatched. Germline lookup yields CDR1 SGDLS and CDR2 YYNGEE. CDR3 DNA sequence: TGTGCCAGCAGCTCGCTGGCAGCGGGAGCTTCTTCCTACGAGCAGTACTTC. Its protein product is CASSSLAAGASSYEQYF.

This clonotype turned up a few times. The chain recombines TRBV6-6 with TRBJ2-2; the D is unclear. V was pared by 3 bases and J by 7 bases, with 12 bases between. Germline CDR1 is MNHNY and CDR2 is SVGAGI (reference sequence). This CDR3 comprises 14 residues. CDR3 sequence: CASSYSGWVGELFF. The DNA of the CDR3 is TGTGCCAGCAGTTATTCAGGTTGGGTCGGGGAGCTGTTTTTT.

J is TRBJ2-1 and V is TRBV20-1, with 10 bases identical to TRBD2. J gave up 2 bases and V 6 bases, and 4 bases lay outside the gene matches. The germline CDR1 and CDR2 sequences are DFQATT and SNEGSKA (reference sequence). The CDR3 loop spans 14 amino acids. The DNA of the CDR3 is TGCAGTGCCGCACTAGCGGGACCCTACAATGAGCAGTTCTTC. Its translation is CSAALAGPYNEQFF.

This chain connects TRBV7-9 to TRBJ2-3; 8 bases match TRBD1. Germline CDR1 reads SEHNR; CDR2 reads FQNEAQ (reference sequence). V was pared by 7 bases and J by 1 base, with 7 bases of the junction left unmatched. The CDR3 spans 15 residues. CDR3 sequence reads: CASTRTTGGTDTQYF. In DNA form, the CDR3 reads TGTGCCAGCACCAGAACGACAGGGGGCACAGATACGCAGTATTTT. Full variable domain (rest looked up from reference TRBV7-9 and TRBJ2-3): DTGVSQNPRHKITKRGQNVTFRCDPISEHNRLYWYRQTLGQGPEFLTYFQNEAQLEKSRLLSDRFSAERPKGSFSTLEIQRTEQGDSAMYLCASTRTTGGTDTQYFGPGTRLTVL.

This clonotype turned up a few times. V is TRBV10-3 and J is TRBJ2-7; D gene ambiguous. The CDR3 loop spans 15 amino acids. V was shortened by 0 bases and J by 4 bases, with 13 bases between the two germline ends. Germline V gives CDR1 ENHRY, CDR2 SYGVKD. CDR3 loop: CAISESRGSAYEQYF. The CDR3 nucleotides read TGTGCCATCAGTGAGTCGAGAGGTTCAGCTTACGAGCAGTACTTC.

V usage is TRBV7-8 and J usage is TRBJ2-3, with TRBD2 matching 13 bases. The trim removed 0 bases at V and 3 bases at J, leaving 9 bases unmatched. Germline CDR1 is SGHVS and CDR2 is FQNEAQ. The CDR3 extends over 19 amino acids. The CDR3 region has the DNA TGTGCCAGCAGCTTAGCGGGACTAGCGGGGAGGCAAGGGACAGATACGCAGTATTTT. Its translation: CASSLAGLAGRQGTDTQYF.

This clonotype was counted only a few times. The J gene is TRBJ2-3, the V gene TRBV18; TRBD2 matches at 11 bases. The CDR3 runs to 16 residues. The V segment lost 3 bases and the J segment 6 bases; nucleotides outside the gene matches: 8. Germline loops: CDR1 KGHSH, CDR2 LQKENI. The CDR3 DNA reads TGTGCCAGCTCACCTCGTTCGACTAGCGGGGCCGATACGCAGTATTTT. This encodes CASSPRSTSGADTQYF.

This chain joins TRBV30 and TRBJ2-6, with TRBD2 as a possible D gene (5 bases). The CDR3 is made up of 14 amino acids. The germline V and J ends were trimmed by 1 base and 5 bases, with 9 bases remaining between them. In germline, CDR1 is GTSNPN, CDR2 SVGIG (reference sequence). The DNA for the CDR3 is TGTGCCTGGAGTGGGAGGAACTGGGCCAACGTCCTGACTTTC. It codes for CAWSGRNWANVLTF.

This clonotype was counted a few times. This chain joins TRBV5-4 and TRBJ1-2; 7 nucleotides agree with TRBD1. V shed 5 bases and J 1 base; nucleotides not matched to a gene: 11. Germline V gene data show CDR1 as SGHNT and CDR2 as YYREEE (reference sequence). The CDR3 has 16 amino acids. The CDR3 DNA reads TGTGCCAGCAGTCGGGGTTCAGGGACAGTTAACTATGGCTACACCTTC. Amino acid sequence: CASSRGSGTVNYGYTF.

This rearrangement joins TRBV29-1 to TRBJ1-2; D might be TRBD1 (5 bases). Per germline, CDR1 SQVTM and CDR2 ANQGSEA. The CDR3 has 16 residues. With 1 base removed from V and 4 bases from J, the gap between germline ends came to 19 bases. The CDR3: CSVEGTLGPLSYGYTF. CDR3 coding DNA: TGCAGCGTTGAAGGGACACTGGGACCTCTTTCCTATGGCTACACCTTC. The full variable domain, in which reference TRBV29-1 and TRBJ1-2 provide the parts outside the CDR3, is SAVISQKPSRDICQRGTSLTIQCQVDSQVTMMFWYRQQPGQSLTLIATANQGSEATYESGFVIDKFPISRPNLTFSTLTVSNMSPEDSSIYLCSVEGTLGPLSYGYTFGSGTRLTVV.

This chain links TRBV6-6 with TRBJ1-6; no firm D call. This CDR3 region has 13 residues. Trimming took 2 bases from V and 5 from J, leaving 4 bases between them. Per germline, CDR1 MNHNY and CDR2 SVGAGI (reference sequence). CDR3 in DNA: TGTGCCAGCAGTTACGGTAATAATTCACCCCTCCACTTT. Protein sequence: CASSYGNNSPLHF.

The chain couples TRBV5-1 to TRBJ2-5, with a weak D call TRBD2 (5 bases). This CDR3 is 15 amino acids long. V lost 0 bases and J lost 4, with 13 bases in between. Germline-derived CDR1 and CDR2 are SGHRS and YFSETQ. DNA for the CDR3: TGCGCCAGCAGCTTGGCCGGGGATCGGGCAGAGACCCAGTACTTC. Its translation: CASSLAGDRAETQYF. Supplemented by reference TRBV5-1 and TRBJ2-5, the full variable domain reads KAGVTQTPRYLIKTRGQQVTLSCSPISGHRSVSWYQQTPGQGLQFLFEYFSETQRNKGNFPGRFSGRQFSNSRSEMNVSTLELGDSALYLCASSLAGDRAETQYFGPGTRLLVL.

This clonotype came up a few times. The CDR3 loop is CASKERGNSYEQYF. The CDR3 DNA sequence: TGCGCCAGCAAAGAGAGGGGCAACTCGTACGAGCAGTACTTC. The chain combines TRBV10-2 with TRBJ2-7; D assignment may be TRBD1 or TRBD2 (5 bases each). Germline CDR1 WSHSY, CDR2 SAAADI. Trimming left V 7 bases short and J 4 bases short, with 17 bases between. The CDR3 is made up of 14 amino acids.

The gene calls are TRBV7-9 and TRBJ1-1; no clear D gene. The CDR3 runs 11 residues. Deletions cut 1 base from V and 11 bases from J, with 8 bases between. Germline V gene lookup returns CDR1 SEHNR and CDR2 FQNEAQ (reference sequence). The CDR3 DNA follows: TGTGCCAGCAGCTTAGGCATGGGCGCTTTCTTT. This codes for CASSLGMGAFF.

This clonotype was counted a few times. The chain couples TRBV7-9 to TRBJ1-3, with 10 positions matching TRBD1. This CDR3 region has 16 residues. Germline V CDR1 and CDR2: SEHNR, FQNEAQ (reference sequence). Trimming cost V 6 bases and J 2 bases; bases outside gene matches: 7. The CDR3 DNA reads as TGTGCCAGCAGTCAATCGACAGGGGGCACTGGAAACACCATATATTTT. It encodes CASSQSTGGTGNTIYF.

The chain combines TRBV10-3 with TRBJ1-2; D call uncertain. Germline CDR1 reads ENHRY; CDR2 reads SYGVKD. This CDR3 spans 15 amino acids. V was shortened by 4 bases and J by 7 bases, with 19 bases between the two germline ends. This CDR3 reads CAISVGASPAGGYTF. CDR3 sequence (DNA): TGTGCCATCAGTGTGGGCGCTTCGCCGGCGGGTGGCTACACCTTC.

This clonotype has only a few counts. This chain links TRBV6-5 with TRBJ1-5, with D maybe TRBD1 (6 bases). The CDR3 is 14 residues long. Trimming took off 4 bases at V and 8 bases at J, with 15 bases between the two ends. The germline CDR1 and CDR2 sequences are MNHEY and SVGAGI. The CDR3 DNA reads as TGTGCCAGCAGTTTGGCGGGGGGCCAAGAGCCCCAGCATTTT. It encodes CASSLAGGQEPQHF.

This clonotype was found a few times. The chain joins TRBV20-1 to TRBJ2-7, with 14 bases fitting TRBD2. V dropped 3 bases and J dropped 2; count of bases not matched to a gene: 9. Looked up from germline, CDR1 is DFQATT and CDR2 is SNEGSKA (reference sequence). This CDR3 has 17 residues. The CDR3 DNA follows: TGCAGTGCTAGTTACTACGGGACTAGCGGGAGCACCTACGAGCAGTACTTC. Translation gives CSASYYGTSGSTYEQYF.

The chain links TRBV30 to TRBJ2-2; D uncertain. The germline V gene has CDR1 GTSNPN and CDR2 SVGIG (reference sequence). The CDR3 contains 12 residues. Trimming took 3 bases from V and 7 from J, leaving 9 bases between them. Here the CDR3 reads CAWSPWGGELFF. The CDR3, as DNA: TGTGCCTGGAGCCCATGGGGCGGGGAGCTGTTTTTT.